This entry lists 26 T cell receptor beta chains sequenced from one sample in a study of Ad26.COV2.S vaccination and SARS-CoV-2 variants. Generated by immunoSEQ multiplex PCR, the TCRdb table keeps only in-frame clones and is missing some. Of roughly 500,000 clones listed, 70% to 90% are singletons. The treatment was: 15 to 20 received Ad26.COV2.S at low or high dose, single or two shots; 5 received placebo; per-sample allocation not given. Day 63 following the first vaccine or placebo injection was when the samples were taken. Sequenced material: peripheral blood, taken in a trial of Ad26.COV2.S vaccine versus placebo. All receptors come from a person aged 18 to 59 who received the Ad26.COV2.S COVID-19 vaccine or a placebo.

This chain uses TRBV15 with TRBJ2-3; D gene ambiguous. CDR3 size: 14 residues. From germline, CDR1 is LNHNV and CDR2 YYDKDF (reference sequence). V lost 5 bases, J lost 1 base, and 10 bases lay in between. The DNA for the CDR3 is TGTGCCACCAGCTCTGTCGGCCGCACAGATACGCAGTATTTT. Its translation is CATSSVGRTDTQYF.

The chain carries TRBV6-4 and TRBJ1-4, with D perhaps TRBD1 (6 bases). V shed 9 bases and J shed 8 bases, with 16 bases lying between them. Germline CDR1 reads MRHNA; CDR2 reads SNTAGT. The CDR3 totals 13 residues. The CDR3 protein is CARLTGGQEKLFF. DNA for the CDR3: TGTGCCAGGTTGACAGGAGGGCAAGAAAAACTGTTTTTT.

This rearrangement joins TRBV24-1 to TRBJ2-1; TRBD2 aligns across 9 bases. The germline gives CDR1 KGHDR, CDR2 SFDVKD. J was trimmed by 6 bases and V by 7 bases; bases with no gene match: 3. The CDR3 has 13 residues. CDR3 loop: CATRAGGSNEQFF. DNA of the CDR3: TGTGCCACCAGAGCGGGAGGAAGCAATGAGCAGTTCTTC.

The chain carries TRBV5-1 and TRBJ2-7; D is ambiguous. The CDR3 runs to 15 residues. Trimming cost V 4 bases and J 2 bases, with 16 bases left between them. The germline V gene encodes CDR1 SGHRS and CDR2 YFSETQ. The CDR3: CASSPELTPPYEQYF. As DNA, the CDR3 is TGCGCCAGCAGCCCAGAGCTCACCCCCCCCTACGAGCAGTACTTC.

The J gene is TRBJ1-1, the V gene TRBV20-1; D unresolved. This CDR3 spans 11 amino acids. The V and J ends lost 4 bases and 7 bases respectively, with 10 bases between them. Germline V CDR1 and CDR2: DFQATT, SNEGSKA (reference sequence). The CDR3 coding sequence is TGCAGTGCTACTCAAGGTGGTGAAGCTTTCTTT. Its translation: CSATQGGEAFF.

This chain joins TRBV2 and TRBJ2-3, with TRBD2 as a possible D gene (6 bases). Germline V gives CDR1 SNHLY, CDR2 FYNNEI. The V gene lost 8 bases and the J gene lost 6 bases, with 12 bases spanning the gap. This CDR3 is built from 12 residues. The CDR3 DNA reads TGTGCCAGCGCGGGAATAAGGGATACGCAGTATTTT. The encoded protein is CASAGIRDTQYF.

The V call is TRBV28, the J call TRBJ2-1; TRBD1 or TRBD2 may be the D gene (5 bases each). The V gene lost 5 bases and the J gene lost 6 bases, with 20 bases spanning the gap. Germline V gene data show CDR1 as MDHEN and CDR2 as SYDVKM. The CDR3 runs to 16 residues. CDR3 loop: CASSPPPVLGGNEQFF. CDR3 nucleotides: TGTGCCAGCAGTCCCCCCCCGGTCCTTGGGGGCAATGAGCAGTTCTTC. Full variable domain (rest looked up from reference TRBV28 and TRBJ2-1): DVKVTQSSRYLVKRTGEKVFLECVQDMDHENMFWYRQDPGLGLRLIYFSYDVKMKEKGDIPEGYSVSREKKERFSLILESASTNQTSMYLCASSPPPVLGGNEQFFGPGTRLTVL.

This sequence joins TRBV15 and TRBJ2-4, with 8 positions matching TRBD2. Germline V gene data show CDR1 as LNHNV and CDR2 as YYDKDF (reference sequence). The ends lost 3 bases at V and 4 bases at J; junction bases unmatched: 5. The CDR3 extends over 15 amino acids. In DNA form, the CDR3 reads TGTGCCACCAGCAGGGTTTCTAGCGGGAAAAACATTCAGTACTTC. Amino acids: CATSRVSSGKNIQYF. The complete variable domain, with remaining parts taken from reference TRBV15 and TRBJ2-4, reads DAMVIQNPRYQVTQFGKPVTLSCSQTLNHNVMYWYQQKSSQAPKLLFHYYDKDFNNEADTPDNFQSRRPNTSFCFLDIRSPGLGDTAMYLCATSRVSSGKNIQYFGAGTRLSVL.

V usage is TRBV2 and J usage is TRBJ2-7, with D tentatively TRBD2 (5 bases). Trimming took 8 bases from V and 0 from J, leaving 14 bases between them. This CDR3 has 14 amino acids. CDR1 is SNHLY and CDR2 is FYNNEI in the germline V gene. This CDR3 is CASGGSASSYEQYF. As DNA, the CDR3 is TGTGCCAGCGGAGGAAGCGCCAGCTCCTACGAGCAGTACTTC.

The chain joins TRBV28 to TRBJ2-5; a possible D gene is TRBD2 (5 bases). The V end lost 6 bases, the J end lost 7 bases, and 9 bases lay between the germline ends. The V gene's germline CDR1 is MDHEN and CDR2 SYDVKM. The CDR3 contains 11 residues. The CDR3 nucleotides read TGTGCCAGCAGGGGAGAGTGGACCCAGTACTTC. This gives the protein CASRGEWTQYF.

V gene TRBV6-4 combines with J gene TRBJ2-3, with 7 bases matching TRBD2. V lost 10 bases and J lost 1; bases outside the gene matches: 11. Germline assignment: CDR1 MRHNA and CDR2 SNTAGT. The CDR3 totals 15 residues. The CDR3 reads CANSGAGSGTDTQYF. The CDR3 region has the DNA TGTGCCAACTCGGGAGCGGGATCGGGCACAGATACGCAGTATTTT.

The DNA for the CDR3 is TGTGCCAGCAGTTTATACTGGGGTAACGAGCAGTACTTC. This sequence encodes CASSLYWGNEQYF. V usage is TRBV27 and J usage is TRBJ2-7; D remains unclear. The germline V gene has CDR1 MNHEY and CDR2 SMNVEV (reference sequence). The V and J ends lost 1 base and 5 bases respectively, with 9 bases between them. The length of the CDR3 is 13 residues.

The chain uses TRBV6-5 and TRBJ1-6; 8 bases line up with TRBD1. CDR1 and CDR2 (germline): MNHEY, SVGAGI. Germline trimming cut 4 bases from V and 13 bases from J; bases unmatched to any gene: 15. This CDR3 has 16 amino acids. The CDR3 bases are TGTGCCAGCAGTTCTCGGACAGGGTCCAATGTAAAGCCCCTCCACTTT. Its protein is CASSSRTGSNVKPLHF.

This chain joins TRBV19 and TRBJ1-1, with D tentatively TRBD1 (5 bases). The CDR3 is 16 residues long. The V gene lost 4 bases and the J gene lost 4 bases, with 19 bases spanning the gap. The germline CDR1 and CDR2 sequences are LNHDA and SQIVND (reference sequence). CDR3 bases: TGTGCCAGTAGTAGCACGCGGTTTAGGGGTATCACTGAAGCTTTCTTT. As protein: CASSSTRFRGITEAFF.

CDR3 region: CASSQALGYNEQFF. The DNA of the CDR3 is TGTGCCAGCAGCCAGGCTCTCGGTTACAATGAGCAGTTCTTC. This chain links TRBV4-2 with TRBJ2-1, with D uncertain. This CDR3 has 14 amino acids. Germline assignment: CDR1 LGHNA and CDR2 YNFKEQ. With 3 bases removed from V and 4 bases from J, the gap between germline ends came to 10 bases.

The V gene is TRBV18, the J gene TRBJ2-1; D remains unclear. The CDR3 is made up of 12 amino acids. With 3 bases removed from V and 9 bases from J, the gap between germline ends came to 9 bases. From germline, CDR1 is KGHSH and CDR2 LQKENI. The CDR3 region has the DNA TGTGCCAGCTCACCTTTGGCTAGTGAGCAGTTCTTC. Amino acids: CASSPLASEQFF. Combining the CDR3 with reference TRBV18 and TRBJ2-1 gives the whole variable domain NAGVMQNPRHLVRRRGQEARLRCSPMKGHSHVYWYRQLPEEGLKFMVYLQKENIIDESGMPKERFSAEFPKEGPSILRIQQVVRGDSAAYFCASSPLASEQFFGPGTRLTVL.

CDR3 residues: CAWTQGPGELFF. The CDR3 DNA follows: TGTGCCTGGACACAGGGGCCCGGGGAGCTGTTTTTT. The chain couples TRBV30 to TRBJ2-2, with 7 positions matching TRBD1. Unmatched junction bases numbered 2, after V lost 4 bases and J lost 6 bases. CDR1 GTSNPN and CDR2 SVGIG come from the germline V gene (reference sequence). The CDR3 has 12 amino acids.

The chain combines TRBV4-1 with TRBJ2-7; TRBD1 agrees at 7 bases. Germline values: CDR1 MGHRA, CDR2 YSYEKL. Trimming cost V 1 base and J 3 bases; bases outside gene matches: 9. This CDR3 comprises 16 residues. The CDR3 bases are TGCGCCAGCAGCCAAGGAGGGGGCCCCGGAGTCTACGAGCAGTACTTC. Its translation is CASSQGGGPGVYEQYF.

The J gene is TRBJ2-1, the V gene TRBV11-1; the match to TRBD1 covers 7 bases. The CDR3 length is 15 residues. Trimming took 5 bases from V and 4 from J; bases not matched to a gene: 8. The germline V gene encodes CDR1 SGHAT and CDR2 FQDESV (reference sequence). CDR3 DNA: TGTGCCAGCAGCCGCCCGGGACAGCAATACAATGAGCAGTTCTTC. Protein sequence: CASSRPGQQYNEQFF. Together with reference TRBV11-1 and TRBJ2-1, the CDR3 gives the full variable domain: EAEVAQSPRYKITEKSQAVAFWCDPISGHATLYWYRQILGQGPELLVQFQDESVVDDSQLPKDRFSAERLKGVDSTLKIQPAELGDSAMYLCASSRPGQQYNEQFFGPGTRLTVL.

The CDR3 bases are TGTGCCTGGAGTGCGTATAGCGGGGGCACAGATACGCAGTATTTT. This sequence encodes CAWSAYSGGTDTQYF. The V call is TRBV30, the J call TRBJ2-3; 8 bases are a match to TRBD2. Germline V lookup: CDR1 GTSNPN, CDR2 SVGIG (reference sequence). The CDR3 loop spans 15 amino acids. The junction had 4 bases not matched to a gene; V was cut back by 1 base and J by 1 base. The full variable domain, its missing parts supplied by reference TRBV30 and TRBJ2-3, is SQTIHQWPATLVQPVGSPLSLECTVEGTSNPNLYWYRQAAGRGLQLLFYSVGIGQISSEVPQNLSASRPQDRQFILSSKKLLLSDSGFYLCAWSAYSGGTDTQYFGPGTRLTVL.

DNA for the CDR3: TGTGCCAGCACACTCGAAGCGGGGCGTCCCCTCGGGCAGTACTTC. Residues: CASTLEAGRPLGQYF. The rearrangement links TRBV2 to TRBJ2-7; 7 nucleotides match TRBD2. CDR1 and CDR2 from the germline V gene are SNHLY and FYNNEI. Germline trimming cut 7 bases from V and 9 bases from J; bases unmatched to any gene: 18. This CDR3 region has 15 residues.

This clone was detected only a few times. The rearrangement links TRBV4-3 to TRBJ1-6; D is unresolved. CDR1 and CDR2 (germline): LGHNA, YSLEER. This CDR3 spans 13 amino acids. V lost 3 bases and J 12 bases, leaving 12 bases between the germline ends. CDR3 sequence: CASSQGWLGPLHF. The DNA for the CDR3 is TGCGCCAGCAGCCAGGGGTGGCTCGGACCCCTCCACTTT.

This chain connects TRBV2 to TRBJ2-1, with 8 positions matching TRBD2. The CDR3 spans 13 residues. V trimming: 10 bases; J trimming: 3 bases; junction bases outside the gene matches: 5. The germline CDR1 and CDR2 sequences are SNHLY and FYNNEI. As DNA, the CDR3 is TGTGCCACCGGACTAGCTCTCTACAATGAGCAGTTCTTC. Translated: CATGLALYNEQFF.

The CDR3 sequence: CASSDPTGGNTDTQYF. In nucleotides, the CDR3 is TGTGCCAGCAGTGACCCGACAGGGGGAAACACAGATACGCAGTATTTT. The chain has TRBV2 and TRBJ2-3; 9 bases are a match to TRBD1. J gave up 2 bases and V 3 bases, and 6 bases lay outside the gene matches. CDR1 and CDR2 (germline): SNHLY, FYNNEI. This CDR3 contains 16 residues.

The chain is built from TRBV2 and TRBJ2-3, with 10 bases fitting TRBD2. CDR3 length equals 15 residues. Germline values: CDR1 SNHLY, CDR2 FYNNEI. J was trimmed by 1 base and V by 6 bases; bases with no gene match: 4. The CDR3 region has the DNA TGTGCCAGCAGCGTAGCGGGAGGACGCACAGATACGCAGTATTTT. Its translation is CASSVAGGRTDTQYF.

This clone occurred a few times. The V gene is TRBV7-9, the J gene TRBJ2-7, with 8 bases fitting TRBD2. The CDR3 is made up of 16 amino acids. The germline V gene has CDR1 SEHNR and CDR2 FQNEAQ (reference sequence). Losses at the gene ends were 5 bases for V and 0 bases for J; bases not matched to a gene: 9. CDR3 DNA: TGTGCCAGCAGCCACCTCGGGGGGACTAGCTCCTACGAGCAGTACTTC. Translated, it gives CASSHLGGTSSYEQYF.